This T cell receptor (beta chain) emerged from a study of tumor-infiltrating lymphocytes in localized non-small cell lung cancer. Overall study: Resected tumor was paired with non-adjacent uninvolved lung from the same patient. Study-wide points: Not all patients were TCR sequenced, owing to tissue quantity. No T-cell fraction difference was seen between IM1 and IM2 tumors. Compared with uninvolved lung, tumors showed higher T cell infiltration by TCRbeta sequencing.

Concerning this clone itself: Its matching antigen is unknown.

Method: immunoSEQ multiplex PCR; TCRdb's copy keeps in-frame clones and lacks some. This repertoire shows some 9,900 clones, about 76% found once; its top ten account for 15% to 20%. The CDR3 contains 14 residues. Germline-derived CDR1 and CDR2 are MNHNY and SVGAGI (reference sequence). Trimming left V 2 bases short and J 5 bases short, with 13 bases between. Sequenced: uninvolved lung tissue not adjacent to the tumor. The chain is built from TRBV6-6 and TRBJ2-7; D is possibly TRBD2 (7 bases). This TCR was sampled from a human donor with non-small cell lung cancer. For the CDR3, the DNA is TGTGCCAGCAGTTACGGGCAGGGGAGGGACGAGCAGTACTTC. This encodes CASSYGQGRDEQYF.